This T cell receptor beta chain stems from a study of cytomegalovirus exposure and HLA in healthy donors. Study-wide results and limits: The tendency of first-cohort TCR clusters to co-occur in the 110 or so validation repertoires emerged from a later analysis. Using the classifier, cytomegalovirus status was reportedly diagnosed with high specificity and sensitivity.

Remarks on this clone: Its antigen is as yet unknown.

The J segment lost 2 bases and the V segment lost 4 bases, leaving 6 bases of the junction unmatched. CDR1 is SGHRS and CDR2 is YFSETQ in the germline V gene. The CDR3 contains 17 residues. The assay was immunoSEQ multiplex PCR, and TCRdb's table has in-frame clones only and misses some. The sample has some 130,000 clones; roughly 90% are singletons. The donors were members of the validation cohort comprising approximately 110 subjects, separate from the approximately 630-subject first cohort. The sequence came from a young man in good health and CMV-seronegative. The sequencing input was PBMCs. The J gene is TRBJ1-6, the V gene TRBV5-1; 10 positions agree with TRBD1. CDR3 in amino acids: CASSPDRGGTYNSPLHF. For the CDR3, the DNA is TGCGCCAGCAGCCCGGACAGGGGGGGGACCTATAATTCACCCCTCCACTTT. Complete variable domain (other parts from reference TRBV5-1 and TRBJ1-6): KAGVTQTPRYLIKTRGQQVTLSCSPISGHRSVSWYQQTPGQGLQFLFEYFSETQRNKGNFPGRFSGRQFSNSRSEMNVSTLELGDSALYLCASSPDRGGTYNSPLHFGNGTRLTVT.